The source of this T cell receptor (beta chain) is a study of cytomegalovirus exposure and HLA in healthy donors. Concerning this clone itself: Its antigen is undetermined.

Whole-study findings and limits: The TCR clusters that emerged in the first cohort tended, a later analysis found, to co-occur in the approximately 130 validation repertoires. The CMV antigen specificity of a few CMV-associated chains was confirmed through in vitro analysis.

This CDR3 comprises 17 residues. CDR1 is LNHDA, CDR2 SQIVND, per germline (reference sequence). V shed 8 bases, J shed 7 bases, and the junction held 16 bases outside the gene matches. Generated by immunoSEQ multiplex PCR, the TCRdb table keeps only in-frame clones and is missing some. The sample lists about 140,000 clones; just over 85% were seen once. The receptor was isolated from a woman in her late teens or twenties in good health and CMV-seropositive. Specimen: PBMCs. V and J are TRBV19 and TRBJ1-5; 11 positions match TRBD1. CDR3 region: CASHSPLGGQGDQPQHF. The CDR3 coding sequence is TGTGCCAGTCACTCCCCTCTAGGGGGACAGGGGGACCAGCCCCAGCATTTT.